These 2 T cell receptor beta chains were sequenced from one sample in a study of cytomegalovirus exposure and HLA in healthy donors. The PCR used 60 Vbeta and 13 Jbeta primers. Profiled with immunoSEQ multiplex PCR; TCRdb holds only in-frame clones, not every one. The sample holds roughly 72,000 clones, roughly 74% seen once. Sequenced: PBMCs. These receptor sequences come from a human donor in good health.

This clone was observed a single time. V is TRBV6-1 and J is TRBJ2-7; 11 bases align to TRBD1. Germline CDR1 reads MNHNS; CDR2 reads SASEGT. The ends lost 4 bases at V and 2 bases at J; junction bases unmatched: 4. The CDR3 runs 15 residues. CDR3 loop: CASSARTGGPYEQYF. CDR3 in DNA: TGTGCCAGCAGTGCCCGGACAGGGGGCCCCTACGAGCAGTACTTC.

The chain uses TRBV27 and TRBJ2-7, with D perhaps TRBD1 (5 bases). The CDR3 has 14 residues. The germline CDR1 and CDR2 sequences are MNHEY and SMNVEV (reference sequence). The ends were cut back, 6 bases at V and 1 base at J, with 13 bases in the middle. The CDR3 DNA reads TGTGCCAGCAGGCCCAGGGATACGTCCTACGAGCAGTACTTC. Translated: CASRPRDTSYEQYF.